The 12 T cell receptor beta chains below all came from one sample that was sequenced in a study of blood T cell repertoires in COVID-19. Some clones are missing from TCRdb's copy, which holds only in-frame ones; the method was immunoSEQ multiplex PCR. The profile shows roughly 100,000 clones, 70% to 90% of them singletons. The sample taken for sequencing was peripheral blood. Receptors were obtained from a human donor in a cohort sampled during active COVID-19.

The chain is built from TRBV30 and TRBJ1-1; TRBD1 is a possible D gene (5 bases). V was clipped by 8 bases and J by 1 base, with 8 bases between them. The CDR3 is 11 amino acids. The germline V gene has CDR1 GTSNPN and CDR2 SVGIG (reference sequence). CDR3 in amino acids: CAGDRNTEAFF. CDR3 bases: TGTGCCGGCGACAGGAACACTGAAGCTTTCTTT.

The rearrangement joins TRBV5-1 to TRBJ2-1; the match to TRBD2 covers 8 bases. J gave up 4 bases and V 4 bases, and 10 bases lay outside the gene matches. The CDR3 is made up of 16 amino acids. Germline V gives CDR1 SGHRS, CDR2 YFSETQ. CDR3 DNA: TGCGCCAGCAGCGCCGTCGGGTCGGGAGGGTACAATGAGCAGTTCTTC. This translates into CASSAVGSGGYNEQFF.

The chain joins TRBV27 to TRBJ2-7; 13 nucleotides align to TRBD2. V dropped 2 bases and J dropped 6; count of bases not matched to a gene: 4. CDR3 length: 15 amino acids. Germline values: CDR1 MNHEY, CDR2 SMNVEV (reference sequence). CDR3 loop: CASSLLGLAGVEQYF. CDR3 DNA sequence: TGTGCCAGCAGTTTACTTGGACTAGCGGGAGTCGAGCAGTACTTC.

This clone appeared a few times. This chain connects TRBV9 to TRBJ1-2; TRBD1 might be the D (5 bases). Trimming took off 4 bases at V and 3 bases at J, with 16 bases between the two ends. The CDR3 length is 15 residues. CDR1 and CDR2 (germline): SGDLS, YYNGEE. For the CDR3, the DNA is TGTGCCAGCAGCAGATCCGGGACTGAGGACTATGGCTACACCTTC. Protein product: CASSRSGTEDYGYTF.

CDR3 loop: CASSPDSSNTGELFF. The CDR3 DNA follows: TGCGCCAGCAGCCCAGACAGTTCGAACACCGGGGAGCTGTTTTTT. V usage is TRBV5-1 and J usage is TRBJ2-2, with a possible D match to TRBD1 (5 bases). Germline loops: CDR1 SGHRS, CDR2 YFSETQ. This CDR3 spans 15 amino acids. Deletions cut 4 bases from V and 0 bases from J, with 10 bases between.

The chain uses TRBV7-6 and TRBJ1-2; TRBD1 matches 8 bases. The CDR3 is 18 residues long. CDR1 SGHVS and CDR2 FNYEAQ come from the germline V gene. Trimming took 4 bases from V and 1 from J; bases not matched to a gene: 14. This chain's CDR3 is CASSSLEGGQDYNYGYTF. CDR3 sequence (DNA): TGTGCCAGCAGCTCACTGGAGGGGGGACAGGACTATAACTATGGCTACACCTTC.

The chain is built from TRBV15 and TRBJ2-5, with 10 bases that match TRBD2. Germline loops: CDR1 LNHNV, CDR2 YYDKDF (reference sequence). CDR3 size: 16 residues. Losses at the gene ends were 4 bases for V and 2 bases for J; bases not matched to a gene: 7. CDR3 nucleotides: TGTGCCACCAGCACTGGGACTAGCGCGAAGCAAGAGACCCAGTACTTC. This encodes CATSTGTSAKQETQYF.

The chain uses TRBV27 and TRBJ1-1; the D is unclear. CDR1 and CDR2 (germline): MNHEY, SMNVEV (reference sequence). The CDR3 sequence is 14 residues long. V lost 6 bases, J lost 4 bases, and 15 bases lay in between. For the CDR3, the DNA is TGTGCCAGCAGGATGCTCGGTCCCGGCACTGAAGCTTTCTTT. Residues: CASRMLGPGTEAFF.

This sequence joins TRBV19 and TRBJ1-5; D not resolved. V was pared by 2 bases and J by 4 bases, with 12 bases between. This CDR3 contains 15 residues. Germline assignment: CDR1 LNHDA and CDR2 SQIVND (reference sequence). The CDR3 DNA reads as TGTGCCAGTAGTATAAGTCAGAAAAGTAATCAGCCCCAGCATTTT. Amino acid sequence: CASSISQKSNQPQHF.

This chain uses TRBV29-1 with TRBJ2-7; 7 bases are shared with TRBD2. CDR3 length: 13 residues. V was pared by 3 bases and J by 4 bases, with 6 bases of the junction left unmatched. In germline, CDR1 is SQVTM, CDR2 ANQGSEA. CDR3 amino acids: CSVDKGGGYEQYF. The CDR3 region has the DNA TGCAGCGTTGATAAGGGCGGGGGTTACGAGCAGTACTTC.

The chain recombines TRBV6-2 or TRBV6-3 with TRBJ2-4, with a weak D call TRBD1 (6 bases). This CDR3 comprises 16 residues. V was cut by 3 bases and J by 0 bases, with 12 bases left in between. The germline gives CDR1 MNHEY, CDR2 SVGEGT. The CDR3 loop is CASSYRDTLAKNIQYF. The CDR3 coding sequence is TGTGCCAGCAGTTATCGGGACACATTAGCCAAAAACATTCAGTACTTC.

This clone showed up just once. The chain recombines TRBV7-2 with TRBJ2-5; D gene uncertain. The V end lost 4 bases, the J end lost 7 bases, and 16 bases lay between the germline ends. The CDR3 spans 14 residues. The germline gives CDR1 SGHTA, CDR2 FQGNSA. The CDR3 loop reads CASSSSATSGTQYF. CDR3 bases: TGTGCCAGCAGCTCCAGCGCCACCTCTGGGACCCAGTACTTC. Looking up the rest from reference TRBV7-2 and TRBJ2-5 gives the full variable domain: GAGVSQSPSNKVTEKGKDVELRCDPISGHTALYWYRQSLGQGLEFLIYFQGNSAPDKSGLPSDRFSAERTGGSVSTLTIQRTQQEDSAVYLCASSSSATSGTQYFGPGTRLLVL.